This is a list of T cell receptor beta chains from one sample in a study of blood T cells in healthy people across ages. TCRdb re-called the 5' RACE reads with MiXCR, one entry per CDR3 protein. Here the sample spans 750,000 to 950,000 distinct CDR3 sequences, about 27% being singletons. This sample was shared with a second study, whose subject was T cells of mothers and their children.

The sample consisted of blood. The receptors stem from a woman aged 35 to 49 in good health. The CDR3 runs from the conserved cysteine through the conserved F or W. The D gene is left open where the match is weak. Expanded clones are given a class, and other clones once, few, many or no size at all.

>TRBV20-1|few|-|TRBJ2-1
TGCAGTGCTTTCGTCATCAGGGGTCTTTACAATGAGCAGTTCTTC
CSAFVIRGLYNEQFF
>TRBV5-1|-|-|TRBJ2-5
TGCGCCAGCAGCTTGGGACAGGCCCTGTTGGAGACCCAGTACTTC
CASSLGQALLETQYF
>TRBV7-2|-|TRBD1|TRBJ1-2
TGCGGCAGCAGCGAGGGACAGGGCGGATATGGCTACACCTTC
CGSSEGQGGYGYTF
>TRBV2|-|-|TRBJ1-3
TGTGCCAGCTCGGAGTTAGACACCATATATTTT
CASSELDTIYF
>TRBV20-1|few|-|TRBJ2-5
TGCAGTGCTTATAGTTGGGAGACCCAGTACTTC
CSAYSWETQYF
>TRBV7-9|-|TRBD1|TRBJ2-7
TGTGCCGGGGGACAGGGGGCTTCCGAGCAGTACTTC
CAGGQGASEQYF
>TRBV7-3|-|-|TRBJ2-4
TGTGCCAGCAGCCCCAACGCTGCGCGTTTTCAAGGGAATGAGCAGTACTTC
CASSPNAARFQGNEQYF
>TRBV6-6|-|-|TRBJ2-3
TGTGCCAGCAGGTACCAGGGGTCACGCACAGATACGCAGTATTTT
CASRYQGSRTDTQYF
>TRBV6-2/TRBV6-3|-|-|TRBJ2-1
TGTGCCAGCAGCAACCTCGGGGACCCCTCCTACAATGAGCAGTTCTTC
CASSNLGDPSYNEQFF
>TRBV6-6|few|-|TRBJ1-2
TGTGCCAGCCGAGGGTCTGACGGGTATGGCTACACCTTC
CASRGSDGYGYTF
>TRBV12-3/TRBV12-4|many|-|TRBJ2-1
TGTGCCAGCCGTTTGAGGGGTATTGTTAAATACAATGAGCAGTTCTTC
CASRLRGIVKYNEQFF
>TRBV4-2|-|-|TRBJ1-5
TGTGCCAGCAGCCAAGAGGTAGGGATAAATCAGCCCCAGCATTTT
CASSQEVGINQPQHF
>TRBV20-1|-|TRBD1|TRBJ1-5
TGCAGTGCCGTACAGGGGGCTGGTCAGCCCCAGCATTTT
CSAVQGAGQPQHF
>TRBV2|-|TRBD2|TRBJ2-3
TGTGCCAGCAGTACCCAGGGACTAGCGGGGTCCTCGAGCACAGATACGCAGTATTTT
CASSTQGLAGSSSTDTQYF
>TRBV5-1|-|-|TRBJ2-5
TGCGCCAGCAGCCGAACGGGAAGGGATTCAGAGACCCAGTACTTC
CASSRTGRDSETQYF
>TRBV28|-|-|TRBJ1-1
TGTGCCAGCACCACGACCATTACCCCCTTCGGCCCTGAAGCTTTCTTT
CASTTTITPFGPEAFF
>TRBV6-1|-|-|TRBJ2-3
TGTGCCAGCAGTGATTTCTCAGATACGCAGTATTTT
CASSDFSDTQYF
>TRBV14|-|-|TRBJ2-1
TGTGCCAGCAGCCAAGATCGTTCACCCGGGGAGCAGTTCTTC
CASSQDRSPGEQFF
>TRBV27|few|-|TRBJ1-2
TGTGCCAGCAGCCCAGGGATCTTTGGAAACTATGGCTACACCTTC
CASSPGIFGNYGYTF
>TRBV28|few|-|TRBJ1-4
TGTGCCAGCAGCCCACTAGGGGCATTTAATGAAAAACTGTTTTTT
CASSPLGAFNEKLFF
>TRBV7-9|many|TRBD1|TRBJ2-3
TGTGCCAGCATCCCATCTACAGGGGGCACAGATACGCAGTATTTT
CASIPSTGGTDTQYF
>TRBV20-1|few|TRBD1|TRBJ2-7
TGCAGTGCTAGAGATCTCGGGACAGTTAACAATGAGCAGTACTTC
CSARDLGTVNNEQYF
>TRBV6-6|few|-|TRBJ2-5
TGTGCCAGCAGAGGCCAAGGGGTACTAGAGACCCAGTACTTC
CASRGQGVLETQYF
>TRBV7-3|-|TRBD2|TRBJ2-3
TGTGCCAGCAGCTCCCGGGGTAGCGGGAGATCAGATACGCAGTATTTT
CASSSRGSGRSDTQYF
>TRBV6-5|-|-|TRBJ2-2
TGTGCCAGCAGTACCCCGGGCGGGGAGCTGTTTTTT
CASSTPGGELFF
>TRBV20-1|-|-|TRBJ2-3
TGCAGTGCTAGAACCGGCGCAGATACGCAGTATTTT
CSARTGADTQYF
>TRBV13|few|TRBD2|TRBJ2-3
TGTGCCAGCCGACGGGGGGGCCAGACAGATACGCAGTATTTT
CASRRGGQTDTQYF
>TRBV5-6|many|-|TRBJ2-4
TGTGCCAGCAGCTTGGCCTTCTGGACAGTGAAGGCCAAAAACATTCAGTACTTC
CASSLAFWTVKAKNIQYF
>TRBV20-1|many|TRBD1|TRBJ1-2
TGCAGTGCGAAGACGACGGGAGCCGGGACAGGGAAAAACTATGGCTACACCTTC
CSAKTTGAGTGKNYGYTF
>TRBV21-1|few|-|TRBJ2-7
TGTGCCAGCATTATAGGGACTAGCGGCACCTACGAGCAGTACTTC
CASIIGTSGTYEQYF
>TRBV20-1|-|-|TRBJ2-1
TGCAGTGCTAGGGGGGGCGAGTACTCCTACAATGAGCAGTTCTTC
CSARGGEYSYNEQFF
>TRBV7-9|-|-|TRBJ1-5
TGTGCCAGCAGCCCCGATTATTACAATCAGCCCCAGCATTTT
CASSPDYYNQPQHF
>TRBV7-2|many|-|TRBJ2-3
TGTGCCAGCAGCTTACGGACGCCCCGATCGGCAGATACGCAGTATTTT
CASSLRTPRSADTQYF
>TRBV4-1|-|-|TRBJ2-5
TGCGCCAGCAGCCAAGGCCGGGGTGAATGGCAAGAGACCCAGTACTTC
CASSQGRGEWQETQYF
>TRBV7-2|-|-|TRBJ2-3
TGTGCCAGCAGCCATCAGGCTGGGGGCCACGTAGATACGCAGTATTTT
CASSHQAGGHVDTQYF
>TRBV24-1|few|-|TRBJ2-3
TGTGCCACCAGTGTCGGCGGGGTGACTCTCACAGATACGCAGTATTTT
CATSVGGVTLTDTQYF
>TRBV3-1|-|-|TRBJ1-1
TGTGCCAGCAGCCAAGGTCCCATGAACACTGAAGCTTTCTTT
CASSQGPMNTEAFF
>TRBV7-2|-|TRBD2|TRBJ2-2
TGTGCCAGCAGCTTAGTTGGGACTAGTTTCGGGGAGCTGTTTTTT
CASSLVGTSFGELFF
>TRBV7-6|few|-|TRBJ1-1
TGTGCCAGCAGCTTATTCTCCGGGACCCCGGGGGCTGAAGCTTTCTTT
CASSLFSGTPGAEAFF
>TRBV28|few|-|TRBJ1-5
TGTGCCAGCAGTTTCAGGGGCAAAAGCAATCAGCCCCAGCATTTT
CASSFRGKSNQPQHF
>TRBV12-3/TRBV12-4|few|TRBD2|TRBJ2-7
TGTGCCAGCACCTTGACTAGCGGGGGGGACCAGTACTTC
CASTLTSGGDQYF
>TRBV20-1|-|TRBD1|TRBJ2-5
TGCAGTGCTTCCAAACAGGACAGGCAAGAGACCCAGTACTTC
CSASKQDRQETQYF
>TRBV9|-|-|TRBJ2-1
TGTGCCAGCAGCGTAGCTTTGGGGGGGGCAGCTGAGCAGTTCTTC
CASSVALGGAAEQFF
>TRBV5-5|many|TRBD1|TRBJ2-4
TGTGCCAGCAACTATCGGACAGGAAACATTCAGTACTTC
CASNYRTGNIQYF
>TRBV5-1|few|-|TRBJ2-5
TGCGCCAGCAGCTTTACTTCGGCCGGAGAGACCCAGTACTTC
CASSFTSAGETQYF
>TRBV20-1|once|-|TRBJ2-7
TGCAGTGCTAGCAAGGGGTTGGGGGAGCAGTACTTC
CSASKGLGEQYF
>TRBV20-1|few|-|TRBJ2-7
TGCAGTGCTAGAGCTAGGAAGTCCTACGAGCAGTACTTC
CSARARKSYEQYF
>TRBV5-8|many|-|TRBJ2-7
TGTGCCAGCAGCTTGTTGGGATGGACCTACGAGCAGTACTTC
CASSLLGWTYEQYF
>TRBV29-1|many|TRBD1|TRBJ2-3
TGCAGCGTTGGACAGGGGGCGACAGATACGCAGTATTTT
CSVGQGATDTQYF
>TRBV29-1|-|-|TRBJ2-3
TGCAGCGTTGAGGTCGCGACGGGTGGTGCGCAGTATTTT
CSVEVATGGAQYF
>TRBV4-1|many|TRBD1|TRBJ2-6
TGCGCCAGCAGCCAATGGACAGGGGGACTCTCTGGGGCCAACGTCCTGACTTTC
CASSQWTGGLSGANVLTF
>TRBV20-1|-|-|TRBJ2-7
TGCAGTGCATCCCTTGGCAACGAGCAGTACTTC
CSASLGNEQYF
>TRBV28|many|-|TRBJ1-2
TGTGCCAGCATAGGGCAGAACTATGGCTACACCTTC
CASIGQNYGYTF
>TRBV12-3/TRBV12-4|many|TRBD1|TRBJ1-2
TGTGCCAGCAGCCGAACGGGACAGGGTAACTATGGCTACACCTTC
CASSRTGQGNYGYTF
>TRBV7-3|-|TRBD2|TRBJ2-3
TGTGCCAGCAGCCTCGGGGGGAGTGCCCGGGATACGCAGTATTTT
CASSLGGSARDTQYF